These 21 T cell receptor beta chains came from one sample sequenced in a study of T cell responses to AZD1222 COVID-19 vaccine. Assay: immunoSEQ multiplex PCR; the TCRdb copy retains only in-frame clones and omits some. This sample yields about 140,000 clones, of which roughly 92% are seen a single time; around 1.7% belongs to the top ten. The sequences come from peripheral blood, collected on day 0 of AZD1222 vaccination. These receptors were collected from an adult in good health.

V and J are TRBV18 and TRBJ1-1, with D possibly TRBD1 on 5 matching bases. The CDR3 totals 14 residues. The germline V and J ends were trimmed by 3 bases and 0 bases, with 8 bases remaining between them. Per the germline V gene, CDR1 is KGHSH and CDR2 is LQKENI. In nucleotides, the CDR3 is TGTGCCAGCTCACCGACAGCTCTGAACACTGAAGCTTTCTTT. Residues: CASSPTALNTEAFF.

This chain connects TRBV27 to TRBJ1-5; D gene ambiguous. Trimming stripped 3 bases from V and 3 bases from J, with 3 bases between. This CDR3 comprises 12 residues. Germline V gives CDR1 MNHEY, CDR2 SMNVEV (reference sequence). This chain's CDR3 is CASSFFNQPQHF. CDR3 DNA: TGTGCCAGCAGTTTTTTCAATCAGCCCCAGCATTTT.

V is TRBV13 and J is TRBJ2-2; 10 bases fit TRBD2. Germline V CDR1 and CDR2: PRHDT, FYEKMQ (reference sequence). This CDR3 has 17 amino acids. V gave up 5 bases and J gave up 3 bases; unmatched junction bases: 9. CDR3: CASSQERLAGDTGELFF. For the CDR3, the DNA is TGTGCCAGCAGCCAGGAGCGGCTAGCGGGAGACACCGGGGAGCTGTTTTTT.

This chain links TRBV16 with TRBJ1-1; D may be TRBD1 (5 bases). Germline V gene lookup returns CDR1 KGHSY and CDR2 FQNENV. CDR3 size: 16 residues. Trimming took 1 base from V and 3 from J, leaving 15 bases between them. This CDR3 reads CASSQFGRGWDTEAFF. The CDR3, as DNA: TGTGCCAGCAGCCAATTTGGAAGGGGCTGGGACACTGAAGCTTTCTTT.

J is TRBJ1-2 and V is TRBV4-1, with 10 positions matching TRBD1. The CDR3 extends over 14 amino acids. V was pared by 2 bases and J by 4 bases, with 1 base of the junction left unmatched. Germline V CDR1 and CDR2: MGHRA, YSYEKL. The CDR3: CASSQRDRGYGYTF. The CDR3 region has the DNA TGCGCCAGCAGCCAAAGGGACAGGGGCTATGGCTACACCTTC.

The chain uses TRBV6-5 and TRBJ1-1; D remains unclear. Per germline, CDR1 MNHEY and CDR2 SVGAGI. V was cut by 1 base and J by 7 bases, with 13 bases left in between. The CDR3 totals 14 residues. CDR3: CASSYCPEQCEAFF. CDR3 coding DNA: TGTGCCAGCAGTTACTGCCCGGAACAGTGTGAAGCTTTCTTT.

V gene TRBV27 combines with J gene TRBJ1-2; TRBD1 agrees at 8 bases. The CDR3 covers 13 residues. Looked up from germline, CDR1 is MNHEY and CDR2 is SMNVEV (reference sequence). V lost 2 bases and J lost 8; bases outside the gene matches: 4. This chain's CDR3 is CASSLKDRDGYTF. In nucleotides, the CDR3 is TGTGCCAGCAGTTTAAAGGACAGGGACGGCTACACCTTC.

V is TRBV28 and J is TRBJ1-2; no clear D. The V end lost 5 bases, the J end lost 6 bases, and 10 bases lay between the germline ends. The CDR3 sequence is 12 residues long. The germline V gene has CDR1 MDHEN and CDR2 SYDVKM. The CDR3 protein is CASSAPGNGYTF. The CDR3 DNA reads TGTGCCAGCAGTGCCCCTGGAAATGGCTACACCTTC.

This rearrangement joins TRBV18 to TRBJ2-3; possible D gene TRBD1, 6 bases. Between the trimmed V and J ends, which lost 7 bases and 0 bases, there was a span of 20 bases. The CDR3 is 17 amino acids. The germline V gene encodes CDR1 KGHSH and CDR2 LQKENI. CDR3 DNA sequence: TGTGCCAGCTTCCACACCGGGACAAAAATTAGCACAGATACGCAGTATTTT. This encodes CASFHTGTKISTDTQYF. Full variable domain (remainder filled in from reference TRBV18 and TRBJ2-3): NAGVMQNPRHLVRRRGQEARLRCSPMKGHSHVYWYRQLPEEGLKFMVYLQKENIIDESGMPKERFSAEFPKEGPSILRIQQVVRGDSAAYFCASFHTGTKISTDTQYFGPGTRLTVL.

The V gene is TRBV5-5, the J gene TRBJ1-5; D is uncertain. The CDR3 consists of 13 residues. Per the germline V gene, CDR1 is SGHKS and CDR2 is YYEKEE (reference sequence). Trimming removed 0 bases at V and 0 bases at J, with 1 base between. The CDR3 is CASSLDSNQPQHF. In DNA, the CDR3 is TGTGCCAGCAGCTTGGATAGCAATCAGCCCCAGCATTTT.

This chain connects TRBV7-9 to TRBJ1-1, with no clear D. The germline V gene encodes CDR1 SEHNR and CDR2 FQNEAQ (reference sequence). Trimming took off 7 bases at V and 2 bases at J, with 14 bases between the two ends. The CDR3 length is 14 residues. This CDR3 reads CASIQRSVNTEAFF. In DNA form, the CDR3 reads TGTGCCAGCATCCAAAGAAGTGTTAACACTGAAGCTTTCTTT. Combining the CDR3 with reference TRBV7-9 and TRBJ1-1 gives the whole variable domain DTGVSQNPRHKITKRGQNVTFRCDPISEHNRLYWYRQTLGQGPEFLTYFQNEAQLEKSRLLSDRFSAERPKGSFSTLEIQRTEQGDSAMYLCASIQRSVNTEAFFGQGTRLTVV.

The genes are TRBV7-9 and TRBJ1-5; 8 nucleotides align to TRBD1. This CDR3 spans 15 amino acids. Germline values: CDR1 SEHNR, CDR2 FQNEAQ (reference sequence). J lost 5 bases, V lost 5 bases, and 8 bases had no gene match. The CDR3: CASSAGQGIDQPQHF. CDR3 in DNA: TGTGCCAGCAGCGCTGGACAGGGAATCGATCAGCCCCAGCATTTT.

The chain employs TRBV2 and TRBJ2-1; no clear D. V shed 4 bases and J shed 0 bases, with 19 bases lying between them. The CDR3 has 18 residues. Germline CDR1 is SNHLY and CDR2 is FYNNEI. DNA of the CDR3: TGTGCCAGCAGTGGGGATTCCCGCCCGTGGAGCTCCTACAATGAGCAGTTCTTC. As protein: CASSGDSRPWSSYNEQFF.

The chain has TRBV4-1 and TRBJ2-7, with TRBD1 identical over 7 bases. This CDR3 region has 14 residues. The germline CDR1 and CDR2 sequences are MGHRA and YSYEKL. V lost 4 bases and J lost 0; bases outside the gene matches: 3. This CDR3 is CASSPGQRSYEQYF. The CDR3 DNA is TGCGCCAGCAGCCCGGGACAGCGCTCCTACGAGCAGTACTTC.

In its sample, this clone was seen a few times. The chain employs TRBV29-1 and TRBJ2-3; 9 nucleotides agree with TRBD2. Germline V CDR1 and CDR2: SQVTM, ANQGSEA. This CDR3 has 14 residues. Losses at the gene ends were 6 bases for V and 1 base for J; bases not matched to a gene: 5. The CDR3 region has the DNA TGCAGCGTCGCCTCTAGCGGGGGCACAGATACGCAGTATTTT. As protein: CSVASSGGTDTQYF.

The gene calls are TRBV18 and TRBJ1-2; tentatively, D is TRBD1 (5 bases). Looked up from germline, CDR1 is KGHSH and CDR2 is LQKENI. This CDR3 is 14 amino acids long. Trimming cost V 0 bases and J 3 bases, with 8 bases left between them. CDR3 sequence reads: CASSPPGRDYGYTF. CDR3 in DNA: TGTGCCAGCTCACCACCTGGCAGGGACTATGGCTACACCTTC.

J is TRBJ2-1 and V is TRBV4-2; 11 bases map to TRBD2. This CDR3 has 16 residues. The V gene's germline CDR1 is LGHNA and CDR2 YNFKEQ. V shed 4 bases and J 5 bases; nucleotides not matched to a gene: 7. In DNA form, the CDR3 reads TGTGCCAGCAGCCGCAAACTAGCGGGAGAAGACAATGAGCAGTTCTTC. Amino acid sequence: CASSRKLAGEDNEQFF.

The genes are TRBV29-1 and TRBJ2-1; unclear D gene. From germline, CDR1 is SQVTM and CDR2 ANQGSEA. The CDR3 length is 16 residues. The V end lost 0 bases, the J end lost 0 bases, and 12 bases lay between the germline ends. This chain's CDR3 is CSVEDRTAHSYNEQFF. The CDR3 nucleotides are TGCAGCGTTGAAGATAGAACCGCACACTCCTACAATGAGCAGTTCTTC.

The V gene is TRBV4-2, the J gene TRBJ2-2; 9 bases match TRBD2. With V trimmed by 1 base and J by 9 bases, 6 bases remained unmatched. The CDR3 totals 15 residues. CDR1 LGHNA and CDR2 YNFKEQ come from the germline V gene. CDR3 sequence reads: CASSQGNSGRWELFF. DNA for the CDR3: TGTGCCAGCAGCCAAGGAAATAGCGGGAGATGGGAGCTGTTTTTT.

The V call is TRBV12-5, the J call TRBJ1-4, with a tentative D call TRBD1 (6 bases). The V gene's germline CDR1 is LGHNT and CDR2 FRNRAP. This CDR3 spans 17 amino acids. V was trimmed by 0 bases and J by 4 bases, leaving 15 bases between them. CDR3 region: CASGLVLGHPYNEKLFF. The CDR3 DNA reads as TGTGCTAGTGGTTTGGTACTGGGACACCCGTATAATGAAAAACTGTTTTTT.

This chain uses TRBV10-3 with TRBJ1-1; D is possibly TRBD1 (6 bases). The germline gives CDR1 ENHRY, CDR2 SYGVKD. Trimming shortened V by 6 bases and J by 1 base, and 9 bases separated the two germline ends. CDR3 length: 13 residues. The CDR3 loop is CAISGQPNTEAFF. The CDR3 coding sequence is TGTGCCATCAGCGGACAGCCGAACACTGAAGCTTTCTTT.